This section outlines one TCR beta chain sequence together with its context. The antigen is undetermined. Across eight separate reactions for each sample, cDNA was made. UMIs with a 6-nucleotide sample barcode were added by template switching. TCRdb reprocessed the 5' RACE reads and reports one entry per CDR3 protein, with no DNA. The sample totals under 200,000 distinct CDR3 sequences; its top ten clones hold approximately 3%. The data belong to a study of monozygotic twins with inflammatory bowel disease. The CDR3 contains 16 residues. Germline V gene sequence: CDR1 LGHNA, CDR2 YSLEER. Study-level points and caveats: IBD patients carried less diverse TCRbeta repertoires (inverse Simpson) than healthy co-twins.

This sequence was found in a human donor with ulcerative colitis or Crohn's disease, or a healthy co-twin of an affected twin (not recorded which). The chain employs TRBV4-3 and TRBJ2-3; TCRdb proposes TRBD1, but this gene call is untestable without DNA. What was sequenced was blood. CDR3 residues: CASSQDPTGTTDTQYF.